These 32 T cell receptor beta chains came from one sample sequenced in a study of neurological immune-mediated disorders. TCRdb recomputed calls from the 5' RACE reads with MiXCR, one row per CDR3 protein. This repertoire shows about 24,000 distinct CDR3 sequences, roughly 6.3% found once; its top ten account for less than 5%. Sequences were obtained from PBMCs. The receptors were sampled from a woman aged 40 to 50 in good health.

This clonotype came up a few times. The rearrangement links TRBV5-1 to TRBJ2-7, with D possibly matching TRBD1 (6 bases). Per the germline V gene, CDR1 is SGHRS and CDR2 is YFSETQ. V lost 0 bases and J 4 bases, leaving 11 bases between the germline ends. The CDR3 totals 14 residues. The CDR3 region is CASSLGAGEYEQYF. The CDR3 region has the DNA TGCGCCAGCAGCTTGGGAGCAGGGGAATACGAGCAGTACTTC.

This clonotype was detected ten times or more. CDR3 sequence: CATSRGAGGELFF. Written as DNA, the CDR3 is TGTGCCACCAGCAGGGGTGCGGGCGGGGAGCTGTTTTTT. The chain has TRBV15 and TRBJ2-2; the D gene is possibly TRBD2 (5 bases). Germline CDR1 LNHNV, CDR2 YYDKDF (reference sequence). The CDR3 totals 13 residues. Trimming pared 3 bases from V and 7 bases from J, leaving 9 bases between.

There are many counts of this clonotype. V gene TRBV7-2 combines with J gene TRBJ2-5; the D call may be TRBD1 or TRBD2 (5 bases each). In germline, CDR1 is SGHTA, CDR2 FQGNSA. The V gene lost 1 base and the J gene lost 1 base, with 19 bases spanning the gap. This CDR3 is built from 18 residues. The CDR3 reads CASSLGGPPVRVQETQYF. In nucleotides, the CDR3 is TGTGCCAGCAGCTTAGGGGGACCCCCCGTACGGGTCCAAGAGACCCAGTACTTC.

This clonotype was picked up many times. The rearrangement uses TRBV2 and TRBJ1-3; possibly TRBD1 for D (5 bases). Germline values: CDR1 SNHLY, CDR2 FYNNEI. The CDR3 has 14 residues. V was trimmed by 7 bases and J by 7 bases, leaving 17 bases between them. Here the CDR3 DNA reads TGTGCCAGCATGCAGGGAGTTGGCAGCAACACCATATATTTT. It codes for CASMQGVGSNTIYF.

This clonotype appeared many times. CDR3 sequence reads: CSALVAGYEQYF. The CDR3 region has the DNA TGCAGTGCCCTCGTAGCGGGGTACGAGCAGTACTTC. This chain connects TRBV20-1 to TRBJ2-7, with 8 bases identical to TRBD2. The junction had 5 bases not matched to a gene; V was cut back by 6 bases and J by 4 bases. The germline gives CDR1 DFQATT, CDR2 SNEGSKA (reference sequence). This CDR3 is built from 12 residues.

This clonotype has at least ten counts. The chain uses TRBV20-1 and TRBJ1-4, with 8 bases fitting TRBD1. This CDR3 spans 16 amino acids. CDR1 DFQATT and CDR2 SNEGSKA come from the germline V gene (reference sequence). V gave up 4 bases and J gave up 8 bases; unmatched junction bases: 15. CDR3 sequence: CSANGQGTRREEKLFF. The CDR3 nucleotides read TGCAGTGCTAATGGACAGGGAACCCGACGGGAGGAAAAACTGTTTTTT.

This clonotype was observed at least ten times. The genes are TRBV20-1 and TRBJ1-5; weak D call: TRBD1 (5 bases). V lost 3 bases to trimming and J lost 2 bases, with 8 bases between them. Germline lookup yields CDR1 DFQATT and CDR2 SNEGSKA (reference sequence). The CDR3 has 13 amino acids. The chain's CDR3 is CSASQQGNQPQHF. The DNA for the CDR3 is TGCAGTGCTAGTCAACAGGGCAATCAGCCCCAGCATTTT.

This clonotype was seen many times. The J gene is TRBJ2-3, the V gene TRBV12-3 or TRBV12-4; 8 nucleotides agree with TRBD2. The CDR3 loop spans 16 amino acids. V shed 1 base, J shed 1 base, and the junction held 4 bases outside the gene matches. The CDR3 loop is CASSLEIAGRTDTQYF. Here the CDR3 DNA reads TGTGCCAGCAGTTTAGAGATAGCGGGACGCACAGATACGCAGTATTTT.

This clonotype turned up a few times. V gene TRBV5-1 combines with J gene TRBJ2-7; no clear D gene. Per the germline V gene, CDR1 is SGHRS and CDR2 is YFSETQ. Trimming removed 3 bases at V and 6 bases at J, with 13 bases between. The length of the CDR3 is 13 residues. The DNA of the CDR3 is TGCGCCAGCAGCTCCAGCCAAGGTCGCGAGCAGTACTTC. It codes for CASSSSQGREQYF.

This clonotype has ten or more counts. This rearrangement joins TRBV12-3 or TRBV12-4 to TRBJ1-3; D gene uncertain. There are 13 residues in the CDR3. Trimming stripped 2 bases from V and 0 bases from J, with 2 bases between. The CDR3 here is CASSLISGNTIYF. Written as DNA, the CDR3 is TGTGCCAGCAGTTTAATCTCTGGAAACACCATATATTTT.

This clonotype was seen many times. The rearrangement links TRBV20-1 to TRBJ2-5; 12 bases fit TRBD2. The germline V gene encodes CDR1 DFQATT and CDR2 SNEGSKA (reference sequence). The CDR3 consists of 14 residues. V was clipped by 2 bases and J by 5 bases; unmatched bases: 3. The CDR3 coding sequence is TGCAGTGCTAGACTAGCGGGAGGGCGCGAGACCCAGTACTTC. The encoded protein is CSARLAGGRETQYF.

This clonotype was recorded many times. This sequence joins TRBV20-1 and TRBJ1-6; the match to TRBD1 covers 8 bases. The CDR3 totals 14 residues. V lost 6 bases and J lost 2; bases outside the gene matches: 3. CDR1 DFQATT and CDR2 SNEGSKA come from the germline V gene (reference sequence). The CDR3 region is CSATGGTYNSPLHF. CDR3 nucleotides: TGCAGTGCCACAGGGGGGACCTATAATTCACCCCTCCACTTT.

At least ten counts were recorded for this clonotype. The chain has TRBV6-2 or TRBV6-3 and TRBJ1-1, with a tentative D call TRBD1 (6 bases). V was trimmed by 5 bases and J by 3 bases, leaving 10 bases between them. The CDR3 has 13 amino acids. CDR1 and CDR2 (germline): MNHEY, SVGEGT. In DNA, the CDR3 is TGTGCCAGCAGTCAAACAGGGTACACTGAAGCTTTCTTT. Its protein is CASSQTGYTEAFF.

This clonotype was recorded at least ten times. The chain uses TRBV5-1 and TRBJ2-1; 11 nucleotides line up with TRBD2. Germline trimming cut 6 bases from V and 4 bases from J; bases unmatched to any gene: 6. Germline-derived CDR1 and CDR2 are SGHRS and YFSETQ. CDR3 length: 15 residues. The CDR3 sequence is CASNSGTSGYNEQFF. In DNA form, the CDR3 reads TGCGCCAGCAACTCCGGGACTAGCGGTTACAATGAGCAGTTCTTC.

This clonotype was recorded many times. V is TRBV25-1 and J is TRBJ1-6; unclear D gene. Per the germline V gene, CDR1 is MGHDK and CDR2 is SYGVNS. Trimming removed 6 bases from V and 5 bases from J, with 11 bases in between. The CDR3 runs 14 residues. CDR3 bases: TGTGCCAGCAGAGGCGCAAGTGATAATTCACCCCTCCACTTT. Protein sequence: CASRGASDNSPLHF.

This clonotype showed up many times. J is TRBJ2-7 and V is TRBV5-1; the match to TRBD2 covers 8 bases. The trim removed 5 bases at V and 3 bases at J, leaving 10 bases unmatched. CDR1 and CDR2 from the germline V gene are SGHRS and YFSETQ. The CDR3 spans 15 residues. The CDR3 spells CASSYATTSDYEQYF. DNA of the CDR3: TGCGCCAGCAGTTACGCCACGACTAGCGACTACGAGCAGTACTTC.

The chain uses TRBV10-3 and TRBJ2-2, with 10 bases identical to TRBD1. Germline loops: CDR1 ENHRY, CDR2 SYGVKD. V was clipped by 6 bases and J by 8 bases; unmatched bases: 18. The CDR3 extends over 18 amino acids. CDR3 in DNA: TGTGCCATCAGCCTAAACCCGGGACAGGGGTTTTCACCGGGGGAGCTGTTTTTT. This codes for CAISLNPGQGFSPGELFF.

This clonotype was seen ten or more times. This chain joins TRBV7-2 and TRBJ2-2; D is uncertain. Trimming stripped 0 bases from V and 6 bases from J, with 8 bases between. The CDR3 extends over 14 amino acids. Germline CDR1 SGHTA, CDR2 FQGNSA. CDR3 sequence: CASSLALKAGELFF. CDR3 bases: TGTGCCAGCAGCTTAGCCCTGAAGGCCGGGGAGCTGTTTTTT.

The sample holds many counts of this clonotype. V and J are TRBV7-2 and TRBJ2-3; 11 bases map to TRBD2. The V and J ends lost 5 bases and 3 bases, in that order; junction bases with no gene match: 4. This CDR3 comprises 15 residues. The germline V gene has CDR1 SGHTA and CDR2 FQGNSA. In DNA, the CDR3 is TGTGCCAGCAGCGTACTAGCGGGAGAAACAGATACGCAGTATTTT. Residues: CASSVLAGETDTQYF.

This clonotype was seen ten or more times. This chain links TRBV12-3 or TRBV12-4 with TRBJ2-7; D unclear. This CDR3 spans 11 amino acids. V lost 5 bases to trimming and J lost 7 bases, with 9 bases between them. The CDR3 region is CASSTSREQYF. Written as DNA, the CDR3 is TGTGCCAGCAGTACGAGTCGGGAGCAGTACTTC.

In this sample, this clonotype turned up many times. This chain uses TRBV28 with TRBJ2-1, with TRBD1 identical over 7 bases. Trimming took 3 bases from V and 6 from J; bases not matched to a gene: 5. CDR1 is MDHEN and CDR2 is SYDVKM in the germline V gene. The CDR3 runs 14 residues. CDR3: CASSLSTGFNEQFF. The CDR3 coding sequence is TGTGCCAGCAGTTTGTCGACAGGGTTCAATGAGCAGTTCTTC.

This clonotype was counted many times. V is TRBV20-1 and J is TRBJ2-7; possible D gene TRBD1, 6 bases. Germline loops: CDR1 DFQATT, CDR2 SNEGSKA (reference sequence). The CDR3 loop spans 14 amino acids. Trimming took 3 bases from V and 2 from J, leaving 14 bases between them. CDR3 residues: CSARSVQGAYEQYF. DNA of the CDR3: TGCAGTGCTAGGAGCGTACAGGGCGCCTACGAGCAGTACTTC.

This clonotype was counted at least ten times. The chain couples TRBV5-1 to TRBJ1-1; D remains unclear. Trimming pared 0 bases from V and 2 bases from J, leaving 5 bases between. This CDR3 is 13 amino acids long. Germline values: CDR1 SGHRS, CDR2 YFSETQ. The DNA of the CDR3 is TGCGCCAGCAGCTTGGCCAGTAACACTGAAGCTTTCTTT. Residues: CASSLASNTEAFF.

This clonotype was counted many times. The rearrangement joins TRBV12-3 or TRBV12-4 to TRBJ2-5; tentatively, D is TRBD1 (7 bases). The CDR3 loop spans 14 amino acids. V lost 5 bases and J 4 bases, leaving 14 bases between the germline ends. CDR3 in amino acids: CASSLRQGGETQYF. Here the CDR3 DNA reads TGTGCCAGCAGTCTTCGACAGGGAGGAGAGACCCAGTACTTC.

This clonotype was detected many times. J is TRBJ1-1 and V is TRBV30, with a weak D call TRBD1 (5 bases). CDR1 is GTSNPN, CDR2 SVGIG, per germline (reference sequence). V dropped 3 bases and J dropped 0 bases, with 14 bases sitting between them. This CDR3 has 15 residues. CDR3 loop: CAWRGRWQMNTEAFF. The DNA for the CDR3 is TGTGCCTGGAGGGGGCGGTGGCAGATGAACACTGAAGCTTTCTTT.

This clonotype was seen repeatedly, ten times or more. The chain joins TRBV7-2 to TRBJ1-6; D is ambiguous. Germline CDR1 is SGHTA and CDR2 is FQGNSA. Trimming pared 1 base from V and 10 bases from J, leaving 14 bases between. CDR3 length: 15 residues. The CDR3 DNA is TGTGCCAGCAGCTTAGGCTCCTCCCGCGGATCACCCCTCCACTTT. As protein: CASSLGSSRGSPLHF.

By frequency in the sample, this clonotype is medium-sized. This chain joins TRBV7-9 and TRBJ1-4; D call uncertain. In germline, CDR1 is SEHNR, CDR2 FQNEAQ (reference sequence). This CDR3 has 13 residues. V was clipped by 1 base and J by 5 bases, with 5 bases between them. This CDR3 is CASSLDGNEKLFF. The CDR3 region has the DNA TGTGCCAGCAGCTTAGACGGCAATGAAAAACTGTTTTTT.

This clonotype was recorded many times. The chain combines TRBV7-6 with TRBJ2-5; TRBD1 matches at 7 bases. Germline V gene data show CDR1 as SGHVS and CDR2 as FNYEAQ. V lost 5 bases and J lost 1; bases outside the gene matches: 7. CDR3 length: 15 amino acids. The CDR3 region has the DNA TGTGCCAGCAGCGGAAGGGGACAGCTCCAAGAGACCCAGTACTTC. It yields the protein CASSGRGQLQETQYF.

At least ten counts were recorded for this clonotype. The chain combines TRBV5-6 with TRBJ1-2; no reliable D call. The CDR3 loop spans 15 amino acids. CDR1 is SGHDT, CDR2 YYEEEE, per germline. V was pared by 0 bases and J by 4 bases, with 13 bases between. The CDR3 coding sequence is TGTGCCAGCAGCTTGGGTACCTACCTTTTCTATGGCTACACCTTC. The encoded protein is CASSLGTYLFYGYTF.

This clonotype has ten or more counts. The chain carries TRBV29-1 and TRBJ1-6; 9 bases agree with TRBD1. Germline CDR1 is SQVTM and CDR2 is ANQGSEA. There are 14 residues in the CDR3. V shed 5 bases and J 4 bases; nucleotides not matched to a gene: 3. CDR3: CSVQQGAYNSPLHF. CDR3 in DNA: TGCAGCGTTCAACAGGGGGCGTATAATTCACCCCTCCACTTT. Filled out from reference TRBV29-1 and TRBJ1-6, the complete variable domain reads SAVISQKPSRDICQRGTSLTIQCQVDSQVTMMFWYRQQPGQSLTLIATANQGSEATYESGFVIDKFPISRPNLTFSTLTVSNMSPEDSSIYLCSVQQGAYNSPLHFGNGTRLTVT.

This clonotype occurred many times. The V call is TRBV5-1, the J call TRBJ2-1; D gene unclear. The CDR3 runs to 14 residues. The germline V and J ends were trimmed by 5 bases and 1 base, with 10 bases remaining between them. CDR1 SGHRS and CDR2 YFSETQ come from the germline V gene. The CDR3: CASRNTDSYNEQFF. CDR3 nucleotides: TGCGCCAGCAGAAACACAGATTCCTACAATGAGCAGTTCTTC.

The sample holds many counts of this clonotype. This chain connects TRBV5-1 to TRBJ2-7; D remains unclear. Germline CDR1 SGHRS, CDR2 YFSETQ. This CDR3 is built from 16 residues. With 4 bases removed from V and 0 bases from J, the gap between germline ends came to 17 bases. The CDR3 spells CASSPRVLTPSYEQYF. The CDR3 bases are TGCGCCAGCAGCCCCCGGGTCCTAACCCCCTCCTACGAGCAGTACTTC.